This T cell receptor (beta chain) is from a study of T-cell memory formation after mild COVID-19. Study summary: TCR clustering was largely donor specific.

UMIs and sample barcodes were carried by the TCR alpha and TCR beta cDNA libraries that 5'RACE produced using constant-segment primers. One entry per CDR3 protein, called by TCRdb with MiXCR from the 5' RACE reads. The sample yields about half a million distinct CDR3 sequences, roughly 18% seen once. Germline lookup yields CDR1 MNHEY and CDR2 SVGEGT. After removal of 2 bases from V and 3 bases from J, the junction contained 4 bases not matched to a gene. The CDR3 loop spans 15 amino acids. The sequence came from an adult woman who had mild COVID-19 (a few samples of this study predate the infection). Cell type and time point are not known. Sequences were obtained from PBMCs or a T cell subset sorted from them (not recorded which). The chain recombines TRBV6-2 or TRBV6-3 with TRBJ1-1, with 9 nucleotides matching TRBD1. The DNA of the CDR3 is TGTGCCAGCAGTTACCTGGGACAGGGATACACTGAAGCTTTCTTT. Translation: CASSYLGQGYTEAFF.